The clone carrying this T cell receptor beta chain was observed a few times. Via MiXCR, TCRdb re-called the PCR reads, giving one row per CDR3 protein. Of approximately 320,000 distinct CDR3 sequences listed, roughly 24% were seen once; the top ten hold approximately 0.74%. This entry comes from a study of molecular identifiers for immune sequencing clone quantification. This CDR3 is 19 amino acids long. CDR1 LGHNA and CDR2 YSLEER come from the germline V gene. Losses at the gene ends were 0 bases for V and 2 bases for J; bases not matched to a gene: 14. The clonotype comes from a human donor in good health. Some libraries in this study had Jurkat cell RNA spiked in. The source material was naive CD8+ T cells from blood, with Jurkat cell RNA spiked in. Subset given: FACS-sorted CD8+CD4-CCR7+CD45RA+ naive T cells. The chain uses TRBV4-3 and TRBJ2-3, with 7 bases fitting TRBD1. The CDR3 sequence is CASSQDPRDSLSITDTQYF. The CDR3 DNA sequence: TGCGCCAGCAGCCAAGACCCCCGGGACAGCCTTTCGATCACAGATACGCAGTATTTT.